These T cell receptor beta chains were read from a single sample in a study of blood T cell repertoires in COVID-19. Method: immunoSEQ multiplex PCR; TCRdb's copy keeps in-frame clones and lacks some. This repertoire shows tens of thousands of clones, around nine tenths found once; its top ten account for approximately 8.1%. Specimen: peripheral blood. Receptor source: a man older than 75 with active or convalescent COVID-19. The CDR3 runs from the conserved cysteine through the conserved F or W. Fields, in order: J gene, D gene, V gene, clone size, CDR3 protein, CDR3 DNA. D genes are given only for firm matches. Some rows have no size entry. The others give once, few or many, or a class for an expanded clone.

j_gene: TRBJ2-2
d_gene: TRBD2
v_gene: TRBV5-4
abundance: .
CDR3aa: CASSLEVAGGNTGELFF
CDR3nt: TGTGCCAGCAGCTTGGAGGTTGCGGGAGGGAACACCGGGGAGCTGTTTTTT

j_gene: TRBJ2-5
d_gene: TRBD1
v_gene: TRBV5-4
abundance: .
CDR3aa: CASSLGGRGQGLETQYF
CDR3nt: TGTGCCAGCAGCTTGGGGGGAAGGGGACAGGGGTTAGAGACCCAGTACTTC

j_gene: TRBJ2-3
d_gene: TRBD1
v_gene: TRBV7-9
abundance: .
CDR3aa: CASSFLLGGADTQYF
CDR3nt: TGTGCCAGCAGCTTCTTGCTAGGGGGCGCGGATACGCAGTATTTT

j_gene: TRBJ1-6
d_gene: TRBD1
v_gene: TRBV3-1/TRBV3-2
abundance: .
CDR3aa: CASSQTTGPNSPLHF
CDR3nt: TGTGCCAGCAGCCAAACGACAGGGCCAAATTCACCCCTCCACTTT

j_gene: TRBJ2-2
d_gene: TRBD2
v_gene: TRBV19
abundance: .
CDR3aa: CASSIGGSGGGELFF
CDR3nt: TGTGCCAGTAGTATAGGTGGGAGCGGGGGCGGGGAGCTGTTTTTT

j_gene: TRBJ1-3
d_gene: .
v_gene: TRBV27
abundance: .
CDR3aa: CASGRGGGGNTIYF
CDR3nt: TGTGCCAGCGGACGGGGTGGGGGCGGAAACACCATATATTTT

j_gene: TRBJ2-5
d_gene: TRBD2
v_gene: TRBV4-2
abundance: .
CDR3aa: CASSPGPLAGVVETQYF
CDR3nt: TGTGCCAGCAGCCCGGGACCACTAGCGGGAGTAGTTGAGACCCAGTACTTC

j_gene: TRBJ1-5
d_gene: .
v_gene: TRBV6-5
abundance: .
CDR3aa: CASSYSLNQPQHF
CDR3nt: TGTGCCAGCAGTTACTCGCTAAATCAGCCCCAGCATTTT

j_gene: TRBJ1-4
d_gene: TRBD1
v_gene: TRBV24-1
abundance: .
CDR3aa: CATSDPDRDNEKLFF
CDR3nt: TGTGCCACCAGTGACCCGGACAGGGACAATGAAAAACTGTTTTTT

j_gene: TRBJ1-6
d_gene: .
v_gene: TRBV9
abundance: .
CDR3aa: CASSPQASYNSPLHF
CDR3nt: TGTGCCAGCAGCCCCCAGGCCTCCTATAATTCACCCCTCCACTTT

j_gene: TRBJ2-5
d_gene: .
v_gene: TRBV19
abundance: .
CDR3aa: CASSIGVEETQYF
CDR3nt: TGTGCCAGTAGTATCGGGGTAGAAGAGACCCAGTACTTC

j_gene: TRBJ1-5
d_gene: TRBD1
v_gene: TRBV6-5
abundance: once
CDR3aa: CASSLRGRDQPQHF
CDR3nt: TGTGCCAGCAGTCTCAGGGGGCGCGATCAGCCCCAGCATTTT

j_gene: TRBJ1-2
d_gene: TRBD1
v_gene: TRBV5-1
abundance: .
CDR3aa: CASSSRQGSVDGYTF
CDR3nt: TGCGCCAGCAGCAGCCGACAGGGGAGTGTCGATGGCTACACCTTC

j_gene: TRBJ2-1
d_gene: .
v_gene: TRBV4-1
abundance: .
CDR3aa: CASSQPRTDTYNEQFF
CDR3nt: TGCGCCAGCAGCCAGCCCCGGACGGACACCTACAATGAGCAGTTCTTC

j_gene: TRBJ2-5
d_gene: .
v_gene: TRBV15
abundance: once
CDR3aa: CATSRDQRDQETQYF
CDR3nt: TGTGCCACCAGCAGAGATCAACGGGACCAAGAGACCCAGTACTTC

j_gene: TRBJ1-2
d_gene: TRBD1
v_gene: TRBV24-1
abundance: once
CDR3aa: CATSEGQGLGYTF
CDR3nt: TGTGCCACCAGTGAGGGACAGGGGCTAGGCTACACCTTC

j_gene: TRBJ2-6
d_gene: .
v_gene: TRBV18
abundance: .
CDR3aa: CASSPLRHPTSSGANVLTF
CDR3nt: TGTGCCAGCTCACCATTACGACACCCAACATCATCTGGGGCCAACGTCCTGACTTTC

j_gene: TRBJ1-2
d_gene: TRBD1
v_gene: TRBV19
abundance: .
CDR3aa: CASGTDYGYTF
CDR3nt: TGTGCCAGTGGGACAGACTATGGCTACACCTTC

j_gene: TRBJ1-4
d_gene: .
v_gene: TRBV7-9
abundance: .
CDR3aa: CASSSSATGANEKLFF
CDR3nt: TGTGCCAGCAGCTCATCGGCCACAGGAGCTAATGAAAAACTGTTTTTT

j_gene: TRBJ1-1
d_gene: .
v_gene: TRBV25-1
abundance: .
CDR3aa: CASSGSRGRMNTEAFF
CDR3nt: TGTGCCAGCAGTGGCTCGCGGGGGCGCATGAACACTGAAGCTTTCTTT

j_gene: TRBJ2-1
d_gene: .
v_gene: TRBV6-4
abundance: .
CDR3aa: CASSDSSDSYNEQFF
CDR3nt: TGTGCCAGCAGTGACTCGAGCGACTCCTACAATGAGCAGTTCTTC

j_gene: TRBJ2-2
d_gene: .
v_gene: TRBV21-1
abundance: once
CDR3aa: CAGSKPPPGRGTGELFF
CDR3nt: TGTGCCGGCAGCAAACCCCCTCCTGGACGGGGAACCGGGGAGCTGTTTTTT

j_gene: TRBJ2-1
d_gene: TRBD2
v_gene: TRBV5-4
abundance: .
CDR3aa: CASSLGVLAGGGHNEQFF
CDR3nt: TGTGCCAGCAGCTTGGGAGTGCTAGCGGGGGGCGGACACAATGAGCAGTTCTTC

j_gene: TRBJ1-2
d_gene: .
v_gene: TRBV30
abundance: .
CDR3aa: CSGDLGNGYTF
CDR3nt: TGTTCGGGGGACCTAGGTAATGGCTACACCTTC

j_gene: TRBJ1-1
d_gene: .
v_gene: TRBV3-1/TRBV3-2
abundance: .
CDR3aa: CASSQRRATEAFF
CDR3nt: TGTGCCAGCAGCCAACGGAGGGCCACTGAAGCTTTCTTT

j_gene: TRBJ2-3
d_gene: TRBD2
v_gene: TRBV4-2
abundance: .
CDR3aa: CASSQDASGGALDTQYF
CDR3nt: TGTGCCAGCAGCCAAGATGCTAGCGGGGGGGCCTTAGATACGCAGTATTTT

j_gene: TRBJ1-4
d_gene: TRBD1
v_gene: TRBV19
abundance: .
CDR3aa: CASSETGGAGEKLFF
CDR3nt: TGTGCCAGTAGCGAAACAGGGGGCGCCGGAGAAAAACTGTTTTTT

j_gene: TRBJ2-1
d_gene: .
v_gene: TRBV20-1
abundance: few
CDR3aa: CSASLREGGQFF
CDR3nt: TGCAGTGCTAGTCTGCGGGAAGGAGGGCAGTTCTTC

j_gene: TRBJ2-2
d_gene: TRBD2
v_gene: TRBV5-1
abundance: .
CDR3aa: CASSGGLAGAGELFF
CDR3nt: TGCGCCAGCAGCGGAGGACTAGCGGGGGCTGGGGAGCTGTTTTTT

j_gene: TRBJ1-3
d_gene: TRBD1
v_gene: TRBV18
abundance: .
CDR3aa: CASSPQDRGTGNTIYF
CDR3nt: TGTGCCAGCTCACCCCAGGACAGGGGGACTGGAAACACCATATATTTT

j_gene: TRBJ1-1
d_gene: TRBD1
v_gene: TRBV5-1
abundance: .
CDR3aa: CASSSVPTTGWTEAFF
CDR3nt: TGCGCCAGCAGCTCCGTCCCGACGACAGGGTGGACTGAAGCTTTCTTT

j_gene: TRBJ2-5
d_gene: .
v_gene: TRBV9
abundance: .
CDR3aa: CASSAWGRFSETQYF
CDR3nt: TGTGCCAGCAGCGCCTGGGGGCGTTTTTCGGAGACCCAGTACTTC

j_gene: TRBJ1-5
d_gene: .
v_gene: TRBV9
abundance: .
CDR3aa: CASSVGPSNQPQHF
CDR3nt: TGTGCCAGCAGCGTAGGCCCCAGTAATCAGCCCCAGCATTTT

j_gene: TRBJ1-1
d_gene: .
v_gene: TRBV19
abundance: .
CDR3aa: CASEGEFDTEAFF
CDR3nt: TGTGCCAGTGAGGGGGAGTTTGACACTGAAGCTTTCTTT

j_gene: TRBJ1-6
d_gene: TRBD1
v_gene: TRBV2
abundance: .
CDR3aa: CASLRTGDNSPLHF
CDR3nt: TGTGCCAGCCTAAGGACAGGGGACAATTCACCCCTCCACTTT

j_gene: TRBJ1-3
d_gene: .
v_gene: TRBV5-5
abundance: once
CDR3aa: CASSLNPSTGSGNTIYF
CDR3nt: TGTGCCAGCAGCTTGAATCCCTCCACAGGCTCTGGAAACACCATATATTTT

j_gene: TRBJ1-6
d_gene: .
v_gene: TRBV5-1
abundance: .
CDR3aa: CASREPSGSPLHF
CDR3nt: TGCGCCAGCAGGGAGCCTTCCGGTTCACCCCTCCACTTT

j_gene: TRBJ1-3
d_gene: .
v_gene: TRBV6-5
abundance: .
CDR3aa: CASATGSGNTIYF
CDR3nt: TGTGCCAGCGCGACAGGTTCTGGAAACACCATATATTTT

j_gene: TRBJ1-2
d_gene: .
v_gene: TRBV18
abundance: few
CDR3aa: CASSPQNREQGGGYTF
CDR3nt: TGTGCCAGCTCACCCCAAAACCGAGAACAGGGTGGTGGCTACACCTTC

j_gene: TRBJ2-3
d_gene: .
v_gene: TRBV27
abundance: .
CDR3aa: CASSLAGSTDTQYF
CDR3nt: TGTGCCAGCAGTTTGGCGGGTAGCACAGATACGCAGTATTTT

j_gene: TRBJ2-5
d_gene: TRBD1
v_gene: TRBV6-5
abundance: few
CDR3aa: CASSQGVAGETQYF
CDR3nt: TGTGCCAGCAGCCAGGGGGTAGCCGGGGAGACCCAGTACTTC

j_gene: TRBJ2-5
d_gene: .
v_gene: TRBV24-1
abundance: .
CDR3aa: CATSERGSSRTQYF
CDR3nt: TGTGCCACCAGTGAGAGAGGGAGCAGTCGGACCCAGTACTTC

j_gene: TRBJ2-1
d_gene: .
v_gene: TRBV7-2
abundance: .
CDR3aa: CASSPDFGAPYNEQFF
CDR3nt: TGTGCCAGCAGCCCCGATTTTGGAGCACCCTACAATGAGCAGTTCTTC

j_gene: TRBJ1-2
d_gene: .
v_gene: TRBV20-1
abundance: once
CDR3aa: CSASGRGYGYTF
CDR3nt: TGCAGTGCTAGTGGTAGGGGCTATGGCTACACCTTC

j_gene: TRBJ1-6
d_gene: .
v_gene: TRBV7-2
abundance: .
CDR3aa: CASRLMATENNSPLHF
CDR3nt: TGTGCCAGCAGACTTATGGCGACAGAGAATAATTCACCCCTCCACTTT